This T cell receptor (beta chain) was sequenced in a study of T cell responses to AZD1222 COVID-19 vaccine. The repertoire was sequenced with immunoSEQ multiplex PCR; TCRdb's copy has only in-frame clones and lacks some. The repertoire consists of around 150,000 clones, with roughly 90% occurring once and the leading ten covering approximately 3.5%. Germline assignment: CDR1 MNHEY and CDR2 SVGAGI. The CDR3 contains 15 residues. The ends were cut back, 2 bases at V and 7 bases at J, with 14 bases in the middle. This specimen consisted of peripheral blood, obtained 28 days after the second AZD1222 dose. The rearrangement uses TRBV6-5 and TRBJ1-4, with D possibly TRBD1 on 5 matching bases. This clonotype was sampled from an adult who received the AZD1222 COVID-19 vaccine. The CDR3 DNA follows: TGTGCCAGCAGTTACGGGGCAGGCGGGGGTGAAAAACTGTTTTTT. The encoded protein is CASSYGAGGGEKLFF.